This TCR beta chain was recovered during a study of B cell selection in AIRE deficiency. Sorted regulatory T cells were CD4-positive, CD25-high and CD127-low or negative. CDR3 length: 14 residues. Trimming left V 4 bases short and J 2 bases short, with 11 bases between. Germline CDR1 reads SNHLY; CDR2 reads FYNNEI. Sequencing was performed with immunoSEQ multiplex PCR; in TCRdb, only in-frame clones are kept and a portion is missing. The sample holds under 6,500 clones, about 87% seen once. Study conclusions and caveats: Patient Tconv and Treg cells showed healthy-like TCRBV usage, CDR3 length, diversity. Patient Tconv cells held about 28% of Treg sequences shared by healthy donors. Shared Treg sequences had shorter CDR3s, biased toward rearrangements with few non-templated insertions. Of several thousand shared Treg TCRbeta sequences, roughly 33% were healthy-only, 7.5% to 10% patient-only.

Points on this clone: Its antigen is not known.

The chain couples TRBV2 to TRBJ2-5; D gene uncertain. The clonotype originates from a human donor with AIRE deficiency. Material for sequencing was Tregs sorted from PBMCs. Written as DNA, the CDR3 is TGTGCCAGCAGTGTAGTTGGCAAACAAGAGACCCAGTACTTC. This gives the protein CASSVVGKQETQYF.